This TCR beta chain was retrieved from a study of T-cell memory formation after mild COVID-19. TCRdb reprocessed the 5' RACE reads via MiXCR and lists one record per CDR3 protein. Among fewer than 550,000 distinct CDR3 sequences listed, around 19% were seen once. This CDR3 is built from 17 residues. The germline gives CDR1 GTSNPN, CDR2 SVGIG (reference sequence). Trimming removed 4 bases from V and 3 bases from J, with 25 bases in between. The chain carries TRBV30 and TRBJ2-7, with D possibly matching TRBD1 (6 bases). Sequencing was done on a sample of PBMCs or a T cell subset sorted from them (not recorded which). The sequence was collected from an adult woman who had mild COVID-19 (a few samples of this study predate the infection). Cell type and time point are not known. The CDR3 sequence is CAWNGADTGITDYEQYF. In DNA form, the CDR3 reads TGTGCCTGGAACGGAGCAGATACAGGGATCACGGACTACGAGCAGTACTTC. The entire variable domain, with the rest obtained from reference TRBV30 and TRBJ2-7, is as follows: SQTIHQWPATLVQPVGSPLSLECTVEGTSNPNLYWYRQAAGRGLQLLFYSVGIGQISSEVPQNLSASRPQDRQFILSSKKLLLSDSGFYLCAWNGADTGITDYEQYFGPGTRLTVT.